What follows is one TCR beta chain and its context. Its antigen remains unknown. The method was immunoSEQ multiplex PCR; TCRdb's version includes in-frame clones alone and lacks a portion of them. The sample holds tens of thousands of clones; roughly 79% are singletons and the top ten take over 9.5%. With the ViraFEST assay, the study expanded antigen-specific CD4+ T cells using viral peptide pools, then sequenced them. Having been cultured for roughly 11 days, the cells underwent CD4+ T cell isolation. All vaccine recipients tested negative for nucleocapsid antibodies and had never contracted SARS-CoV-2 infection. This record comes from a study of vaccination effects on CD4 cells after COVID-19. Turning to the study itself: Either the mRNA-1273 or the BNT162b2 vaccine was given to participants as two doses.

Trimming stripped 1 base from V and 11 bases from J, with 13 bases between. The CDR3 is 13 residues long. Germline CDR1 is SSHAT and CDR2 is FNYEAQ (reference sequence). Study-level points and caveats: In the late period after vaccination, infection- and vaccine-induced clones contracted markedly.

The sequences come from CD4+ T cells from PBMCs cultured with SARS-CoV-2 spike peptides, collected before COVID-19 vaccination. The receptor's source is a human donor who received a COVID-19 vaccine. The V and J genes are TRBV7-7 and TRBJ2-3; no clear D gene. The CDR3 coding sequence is TGTGCCAGCAGCTTAGATTCGGTTCAACTGCAGTATTTT. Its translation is CASSLDSVQLQYF.